These 14 T cell receptor beta chains were sequenced from one sample in a study of T cell responses to AZD1222 COVID-19 vaccine. The protocol was immunoSEQ multiplex PCR, while the TCRdb copy is restricted to in-frame clones and leaves out a portion. The sample carries under 140,000 clones, 88% recorded once. This sample comprised peripheral blood, obtained on day 0 of AZD1222 vaccination. The source is an adult in good health.

This clone is a singleton in its sample. V is TRBV5-4 and J is TRBJ1-1, with D maybe TRBD1 (6 bases). CDR1 is SGHNT and CDR2 is YYREEE in the germline V gene (reference sequence). The CDR3 covers 16 residues. Trimming stripped 3 bases from V and 2 bases from J, with 17 bases between. The CDR3 sequence: CASSSTMGGRNTEAFF. The CDR3 region has the DNA TGTGCCAGCAGCTCAACTATGGGGGGGCGAAACACTGAAGCTTTCTTT.

The chain couples TRBV19 to TRBJ2-7, with a weak D call TRBD1 (6 bases). Germline V gives CDR1 LNHDA, CDR2 SQIVND (reference sequence). Trimming stripped 8 bases from V and 4 bases from J, with 15 bases between. This CDR3 region has 13 residues. The CDR3 DNA sequence: TGTGCCAGTTCGACGACAGGCGAATACGAGCAGTACTTC. Its translation: CASSTTGEYEQYF.

The V gene is TRBV1, the J gene TRBJ1-1; the D segment call TRBD1 is taken from the table without a DNA check. TRBV1 is listed as a pseudogene. The CDR3 has 11 amino acids. Here the CDR3 DNA reads TGCACCAGCAGCCCCCGCCAGGGAGCTTTCTTT. Encoded protein: CTSSPRQGAFF.

The V gene is TRBV4-1, the J gene TRBJ1-2; weak D call: TRBD1 (6 bases). Looked up from germline, CDR1 is MGHRA and CDR2 is YSYEKL. The CDR3 consists of 17 residues. V shed 0 bases and J shed 5 bases, with 19 bases lying between them. For the CDR3, the DNA is TGCGCCAGCAGCCAAGAATCCCAGGGGAGGACTTGGTATGGCTACACCTTC. This sequence encodes CASSQESQGRTWYGYTF.

The chain links TRBV7-8 to TRBJ2-7; TRBD1 matches 9 bases. There are 16 residues in the CDR3. CDR1 is SGHVS, CDR2 FQNEAQ, per germline. The trim removed 4 bases at V and 5 bases at J, leaving 12 bases unmatched. The CDR3 sequence: CASSSMGDRVRHEQYF. DNA of the CDR3: TGTGCCAGCAGCTCGATGGGGGACAGGGTTCGTCACGAGCAGTACTTC.

The chain combines TRBV7-9 with TRBJ1-1; the D is unclear. V lost 5 bases and J lost 10, with 14 bases in between. The CDR3 covers 12 residues. CDR1 SEHNR and CDR2 FQNEAQ come from the germline V gene (reference sequence). The chain's CDR3 is CASSRTLRGAFF. The CDR3 DNA follows: TGTGCCAGCAGCCGGACTCTCCGGGGAGCTTTCTTT.

The V and J genes are TRBV19 and TRBJ2-7, with TRBD2 matching over 8 bases. With V trimmed by 7 bases and J by 1 base, 3 bases remained unmatched. The germline gives CDR1 LNHDA, CDR2 SQIVND (reference sequence). CDR3 size: 13 residues. The CDR3, as DNA: TGTGCCAGTAATGCGGGAGGTTCCTACGAGCAGTACTTC. As protein: CASNAGGSYEQYF.

The chain couples TRBV11-2 to TRBJ2-1; 8 nucleotides line up with TRBD2. The CDR3 covers 16 residues. V lost 3 bases, J lost 1 base, and 5 bases stayed unmatched. Germline V CDR1 and CDR2: SGHAT, FQNNGV. The CDR3 DNA reads as TGTGCCAGCAGCTTTGGCGGGGGGAGTTCCTACAATGAGCAGTTCTTC. Translating gives CASSFGGGSSYNEQFF.

The rearrangement joins TRBV5-1 to TRBJ1-1, with D unclear. The germline V gene encodes CDR1 SGHRS and CDR2 YFSETQ. Trimming stripped 0 bases from V and 1 base from J, with 13 bases between. This CDR3 spans 16 amino acids. CDR3 region: CASSLGSISRNTEAFF. DNA for the CDR3: TGCGCCAGCAGCTTGGGGTCGATTTCTCGGAACACTGAAGCTTTCTTT.

The V call is TRBV7-6, the J call TRBJ2-1; a possible D gene is TRBD2 (5 bases). Germline V CDR1 and CDR2: SGHVS, FNYEAQ. This CDR3 region has 15 residues. Trimming took off 0 bases at V and 3 bases at J, with 9 bases between the two ends. The CDR3 DNA sequence: TGTGCCAGCAGCTTAGCGGTACTAGGCTACAATGAGCAGTTCTTC. This translates into CASSLAVLGYNEQFF. Looking up the rest from reference TRBV7-6 and TRBJ2-1 gives the full variable domain: GAGVSQSPRYKVTKRGQDVALRCDPISGHVSLYWYRQALGQGPEFLTYFNYEAQQDKSGLPNDRFSAERPEGSISTLTIQRTEQRDSAMYRCASSLAVLGYNEQFFGPGTRLTVL.

The chain joins TRBV24-1 to TRBJ2-3; D is uncertain. The V end lost 4 bases, the J end lost 2 bases, and 15 bases lay between the germline ends. Germline assignment: CDR1 KGHDR and CDR2 SFDVKD. This CDR3 is built from 16 residues. CDR3 in DNA: TGTGCCACCAGTGAAAGTAATTTAGTCTTCACAGATACGCAGTATTTT. Translation: CATSESNLVFTDTQYF.

This chain joins TRBV10-3 and TRBJ1-1; D is perhaps TRBD1 (5 bases). CDR1 and CDR2 from the germline V gene are ENHRY and SYGVKD. The CDR3 totals 13 residues. With 4 bases removed from V and 2 bases from J, the gap between germline ends came to 8 bases. In DNA form, the CDR3 reads TGTGCCATCAGTGCGGGGGATAACACTGAAGCTTTCTTT. It codes for CAISAGDNTEAFF.

The CDR3 region has the DNA TGTGCCACCAGCAGAGATTTTGGGGGGGGGCTGAGCAATCAGCCCCAGCATTTT. As protein: CATSRDFGGGLSNQPQHF. This sequence joins TRBV15 and TRBJ1-5; TRBD1 is a possible D gene (6 bases). Trimming pared 0 bases from V and 1 base from J, leaving 16 bases between. Germline V gene lookup returns CDR1 LNHNV and CDR2 YYDKDF (reference sequence). The CDR3 totals 18 residues.

The CDR3 nucleotides are TGTGCCAGCAGTGAAGGGCGGGACTACGAGCAGTACTTC. Protein product: CASSEGRDYEQYF. This chain links TRBV6-1 with TRBJ2-7; D possibly corresponds to TRBD2 (6 bases). The germline V and J ends were trimmed by 1 base and 3 bases, with 7 bases remaining between them. Per the germline V gene, CDR1 is MNHNS and CDR2 is SASEGT. The CDR3 runs 13 residues.